Each of the 15 T cell receptor beta chains below was sequenced from the same sample in a study of T cells in Graves' hyperthyroidism and ophthalmopathy. Using RNA transcripts as the source, TCR beta CDR3 regions were amplified. The HTBI primer set was used in a first-round RT-PCR of the TCR CDR3. TCRdb reanalysed the multiplex PCR reads using MiXCR and keeps one entry per CDR3 protein. The sample includes approximately 430,000 distinct CDR3 sequences, about 15% of them seen just once. Material: blood. These TCRs come from a woman in her late teens or twenties with Graves' hyperthyroidism.

On this clonotype itself: A read error is possible here, since a much larger clone lies one base away. The chain has TRBV20-1 and TRBJ1-2; 9 bases align to TRBD1. CDR3 length equals 15 residues. CDR1 and CDR2 (germline): DFQATT, SNEGSKA (reference sequence). DNA of the CDR3: TGCAGTGCTAGCAAGGGTGGGACAGGGAACTATAGCTACACCTTC. It is translated as CSASKGGTGNYSYTF.

With regard to this clonotype: A clone one base away is much larger, so this may be a read error. The rearrangement joins TRBV12-3 or TRBV12-4 to TRBJ1-5; no firm D call. The CDR3 is 12 amino acids. Trimming cost V 6 bases and J 3 bases, with 6 bases left between them. CDR3 DNA: TGTGCCAGCAGAGACTACAATCAGCCCCAGCATTTT. Translating it yields CASRDYNQPQHF.

This clonotype has ten or more counts. J is TRBJ2-5 and V is TRBV15; TRBD2 aligns across 9 bases. CDR1 is LNHNV and CDR2 is YYDKDF in the germline V gene (reference sequence). With 4 bases clipped from V and 5 bases from J, the junction kept 11 bases outside the gene matches. There are 16 residues in the CDR3. The CDR3 nucleotides read TGTGCCACCAGCACCGACCGGCGGGGGGGCCGTGAGACCCAGTACTTC. This translates into CATSTDRRGGRETQYF.

V is TRBV4-1 and J is TRBJ1-5, with a weak D call TRBD1 (5 bases). Germline V gene data show CDR1 as MGHRA and CDR2 as YSYEKL. V was trimmed by 0 bases and J by 0 bases, leaving 9 bases between them. This CDR3 spans 16 amino acids. CDR3 coding DNA: TGCGCCAGCAGCCAAGAGGGGGGATTTAGCAATCAGCCCCAGCATTTT. It specifies CASSQEGGFSNQPQHF.

This clonotype was detected many times. The chain joins TRBV11-3 to TRBJ2-2, with unresolved D. The V gene lost 2 bases and the J gene lost 2 bases, with 6 bases spanning the gap. There are 14 residues in the CDR3. Germline V gives CDR1 SGHNT, CDR2 YENEEA. The CDR3 is CASSLLENTGELFF. The CDR3 coding sequence is TGTGCCAGCAGCTTATTAGAAAACACCGGGGAGCTGTTTTTT.

In its sample, this clonotype was seen many times. This chain uses TRBV30 with TRBJ1-2; 7 nucleotides agree with TRBD1. The CDR3 consists of 13 residues. CDR1 GTSNPN and CDR2 SVGIG come from the germline V gene (reference sequence). V lost 2 bases and J lost 5; bases outside the gene matches: 5. Here the CDR3 reads CAWSKGASYGYTF. Here the CDR3 DNA reads TGTGCCTGGAGTAAGGGGGCCAGTTATGGCTACACCTTC.

There are many counts of this clonotype. The chain has TRBV28 and TRBJ2-7, with a possible D match to TRBD2 (6 bases). The CDR3 consists of 12 residues. Germline CDR1 reads MDHEN; CDR2 reads SYDVKM. V was shortened by 8 bases and J by 3 bases, with 11 bases between the two germline ends. In nucleotides, the CDR3 is TGTGCCAGCGGGACTCCTGTCTACGAGCAGTACTTC. This gives the protein CASGTPVYEQYF.

The table lists this clonotype with many counts. V usage is TRBV18 and J usage is TRBJ1-4; possible D gene TRBD1, 5 bases. CDR1 and CDR2 (germline): KGHSH, LQKENI. This CDR3 comprises 16 residues. Trimming stripped 3 bases from V and 0 bases from J, with 11 bases between. In nucleotides, the CDR3 is TGTGCCAGCTCACCGTCACAGGATACAACTAATGAAAAACTGTTTTTT. Protein sequence: CASSPSQDTTNEKLFF.

In this sample, this clonotype turned up many times. The chain employs TRBV6-1 and TRBJ2-7, with 10 bases fitting TRBD2. Germline CDR1 is MNHNS and CDR2 is SASEGT. Losses at the gene ends were 5 bases for V and 4 bases for J; bases not matched to a gene: 8. The length of the CDR3 is 15 residues. CDR3 coding DNA: TGTGCCAGCAGTTTTCAGCGGGGGGGCCAGTACGAGCAGTACTTC. Its protein is CASSFQRGGQYEQYF.

About this clonotype: A clone one base away is much larger, so this may be a read error. The rearrangement joins TRBV5-1 to TRBJ1-5, with D unresolved. Between the trimmed V and J ends, which lost 4 bases and 12 bases, there was a span of 14 bases. The germline V gene has CDR1 SGHRS and CDR2 YFSETQ. The CDR3 sequence is 12 residues long. CDR3 nucleotides: TGCGCCAGCAGCATTGCCAGTTCCCGCCAGCATTTT. Translation gives CASSIASSRQHF.

The rearrangement uses TRBV20-1 and TRBJ1-3; TRBD1 matches at 7 bases. V shed 6 bases and J 0 bases; nucleotides not matched to a gene: 11. This CDR3 contains 16 residues. In germline, CDR1 is DFQATT, CDR2 SNEGSKA (reference sequence). The CDR3 spells CSAVVARDSSGNTIYF. The CDR3 DNA reads TGCAGTGCCGTAGTCGCGAGGGACAGCTCTGGAAACACCATATATTTT.

The table lists this clonotype with many counts. The chain uses TRBV13 and TRBJ2-7; 8 nucleotides match TRBD2. This CDR3 is 14 amino acids long. V shed 4 bases, J shed 4 bases, and the junction held 6 bases outside the gene matches. Per germline, CDR1 PRHDT and CDR2 FYEKMQ (reference sequence). The CDR3 sequence is CASSSRAGDYEQYF. Here the CDR3 DNA reads TGTGCCAGCAGCTCCAGAGCGGGGGATTACGAGCAGTACTTC. The full variable domain, in which reference TRBV13 and TRBJ2-7 provide the parts outside the CDR3, is AAGVIQSPRHLIKEKRETATLKCYPIPRHDTVYWYQQGPGQDPQFLISFYEKMQSDKGSIPDRFSAQQFSDYHSELNMSSLELGDSALYFCASSSRAGDYEQYFGPGTRLTVT.

The rearrangement joins TRBV6-6 to TRBJ2-7, with 12 positions matching TRBD2. The germline gives CDR1 MNHNY, CDR2 SVGAGI (reference sequence). The trim removed 2 bases at V and 4 bases at J, leaving 12 bases unmatched. The length of the CDR3 is 18 residues. Here the CDR3 reads CASSYRASGGAGRYEQYF. The CDR3 region has the DNA TGTGCCAGCAGTTACAGGGCTAGCGGGGGGGCCGGAAGATACGAGCAGTACTTC.

This clonotype was counted many times. The chain couples TRBV28 to TRBJ1-2; TRBD1 is a possible D gene (5 bases). The CDR3 is made up of 14 amino acids. CDR1 and CDR2 from the germline V gene are MDHEN and SYDVKM. The V and J ends lost 3 bases and 5 bases respectively, with 13 bases between them. CDR3: CASSFPDRGYGYTF. In DNA, the CDR3 is TGTGCCAGCAGTTTCCCTGACAGAGGATATGGCTACACCTTC.

This clonotype was seen at least ten times. The V gene is TRBV5-1, the J gene TRBJ1-1; no clear D gene. The V end lost 0 bases, the J end lost 0 bases, and 6 bases lay between the germline ends. CDR1 and CDR2 (germline): SGHRS, YFSETQ. The CDR3 runs to 14 residues. Here the CDR3 DNA reads TGCGCCAGCAGCTTGGGGGCAGTGAACACTGAAGCTTTCTTT. Protein: CASSLGAVNTEAFF. The variable domain in full, completed from reference TRBV5-1 and TRBJ1-1, reads KAGVTQTPRYLIKTRGQQVTLSCSPISGHRSVSWYQQTPGQGLQFLFEYFSETQRNKGNFPGRFSGRQFSNSRSEMNVSTLELGDSALYLCASSLGAVNTEAFFGQGTRLTVV.